These 24 T cell receptor beta chains were sequenced from one sample in a study of blood T cell repertoires in COVID-19 (dated by TCRdb to between 2020 and 2021). Libraries came from the immunoSEQ multiplex PCR assay. Drawn from immuneACCESS, this table holds only the in-frame rearrangements with V and J called that TCRdb kept. Clones are partly lost; checked studies trace under half to an unresolved V gene and leave the rest unexplained. Within this sample are approximately 300,000 clones, with 85% to 90% of them counted one time only. Around 4.6% of the sample goes to the ten largest clones. The material sequenced was PBMCs or T cells enriched from blood (not recorded which). The receptors here all came from a man aged 25-40 years who had recovered from COVID-19.

The J gene is TRBJ2-5, the V gene TRBV5-1; TRBD2 aligns across 8 bases. Per germline, CDR1 SGHRS and CDR2 YFSETQ. J lost 2 bases, V lost 6 bases, and 9 bases had no gene match. This CDR3 is built from 15 residues. The CDR3 DNA follows: TGCGCCAGCAAATTCGGGCTAGCGGGTCAAGAGACCCAGTACTTC. It yields the protein CASKFGLAGQETQYF.

The V and J genes are TRBV9 and TRBJ1-5; 9 bases map to TRBD1. Trimming took 4 bases from V and 6 from J; bases not matched to a gene: 11. The length of the CDR3 is 16 residues. Germline lookup yields CDR1 SGDLS and CDR2 YYNGEE. CDR3 coding DNA: TGTGCCAGCAGCCCCCCCAATCGACAGGGGGTTCAGCCCCAGCATTTT. It specifies CASSPPNRQGVQPQHF. The full variable domain, rest sourced from reference TRBV9 and TRBJ1-5, is DSGVTQTPKHLITATGQRVTLRCSPRSGDLSVYWYQQSLDQGLQFLIQYYNGEERAKGNILERFSAQQFPDLHSELNLSSLELGDSALYFCASSPPNRQGVQPQHFGDGTRLSIL.

This chain uses TRBV3-1 (or the pseudogene TRBV3-2) with TRBJ2-1, with 7 positions matching TRBD2. The CDR3 is 15 amino acids. Germline V CDR1 and CDR2: LGHDT, YNNKEL (reference sequence). After removal of 4 bases from V and 10 bases from J, the junction contained 13 bases not matched to a gene. CDR3 loop: CASSPILLAPGEQFF. CDR3 bases: TGTGCCAGCAGCCCAATCTTACTAGCGCCTGGGGAGCAGTTCTTC.

V is TRBV10-3 and J is TRBJ2-7; TRBD2 aligns across 12 bases. The CDR3 is made up of 15 amino acids. V dropped 2 bases and J dropped 3; count of bases not matched to a gene: 2. Looked up from germline, CDR1 is ENHRY and CDR2 is SYGVKD. The DNA for the CDR3 is TGTGCCATCAGTGAGGGACTAGCGGGGAGCTACGAGCAGTACTTC. It yields the protein CAISEGLAGSYEQYF.

This chain connects TRBV14 to TRBJ2-3; perhaps TRBD2 as D (6 bases). In germline, CDR1 is SGHDN, CDR2 FVKESK. The V gene lost 1 base and the J gene lost 1 base, with 9 bases spanning the gap. The CDR3 is 15 amino acids. This CDR3 reads CASSQVTSRTDTQYF. The CDR3, as DNA: TGTGCCAGCAGCCAAGTCACTAGCCGCACAGATACGCAGTATTTT. Using reference TRBV14 and TRBJ2-3 for the parts outside the CDR3, the full variable domain is EAGVTQFPSHSVIEKGQTVTLRCDPISGHDNLYWYRRVMGKEIKFLLHFVKESKQDESGMPNNRFLAERTGGTYSTLKVQPAELEDSGVYFCASSQVTSRTDTQYFGPGTRLTVL.

The rearrangement uses TRBV7-9 and TRBJ2-3, with 10 nucleotides matching TRBD1. The CDR3 spans 15 residues. Trimming cost V 3 bases and J 1 base; bases outside gene matches: 1. The germline CDR1 and CDR2 sequences are SEHNR and FQNEAQ (reference sequence). CDR3 amino acids: CASSFGTGGTDTQYF. CDR3 DNA sequence: TGTGCCAGCAGCTTTGGGACAGGGGGCACAGATACGCAGTATTTT.

J is TRBJ2-5 and V is TRBV10-3, with D unresolved. CDR3 size: 14 residues. Germline V gives CDR1 ENHRY, CDR2 SYGVKD. V was cut by 3 bases and J by 4 bases, with 12 bases left in between. CDR3 bases: TGTGCCATCAGTGATCTGAGCGAAGGAGAGACCCAGTACTTC. Its protein product is CAISDLSEGETQYF.

This clone appeared a single time. The chain links TRBV2 to TRBJ2-3; 9 nucleotides agree with TRBD2. The CDR3 runs 18 residues. Germline V gene data show CDR1 as SNHLY and CDR2 as FYNNEI. V lost 4 bases and J lost 1; bases outside the gene matches: 12. CDR3 DNA sequence: TGTGCCAGCAGTGGTCCCCGGGCGGGGGGGCCGGGCACAGATACGCAGTATTTT. Translating gives CASSGPRAGGPGTDTQYF.

This chain connects TRBV7-9 to TRBJ2-2; D unclear. CDR3 length equals 16 residues. Germline CDR1 is SEHNR and CDR2 is FQNEAQ (reference sequence). The V end was cut by 6 bases, the J end by 3 bases, with 17 bases between. The CDR3 region has the DNA TGTGCCAGCAGACCTCCCGGGTCTCGAGACACCGGGGAGCTGTTTTTT. Residues: CASRPPGSRDTGELFF.

The CDR3 reads CAWSAWDFLTSTDTQYF. The DNA of the CDR3 is TGTGCCTGGAGTGCCTGGGACTTCCTCACTAGCACAGATACGCAGTATTTT. V gene TRBV30 combines with J gene TRBJ2-3; perhaps TRBD2 as D (6 bases). Germline V gives CDR1 GTSNPN, CDR2 SVGIG (reference sequence). CDR3 size: 17 residues. The V end lost 1 base, the J end lost 0 bases, and 17 bases lay between the germline ends.

The chain links TRBV15 to TRBJ2-7, with TRBD2 identical over 13 bases. With V trimmed by 4 bases and J by 3 bases, 9 bases remained unmatched. CDR1 LNHNV and CDR2 YYDKDF come from the germline V gene (reference sequence). The CDR3 is made up of 17 amino acids. Here the CDR3 reads CATSIRGTSGADYEQYF. CDR3 coding DNA: TGTGCCACCAGCATCCGGGGGACTAGCGGGGCGGACTACGAGCAGTACTTC.

J is TRBJ2-2 and V is TRBV6-5; TRBD1 might be the D (6 bases). V was trimmed by 6 bases and J by 1 base, leaving 12 bases between them. In germline, CDR1 is MNHEY, CDR2 SVGAGI. The CDR3 extends over 15 amino acids. The CDR3 region has the DNA TGTGCCAGCAGCTCCGGGACAAGGAACACCGGGGAGCTGTTTTTT. It codes for CASSSGTRNTGELFF.

The V gene is TRBV30, the J gene TRBJ2-7, with TRBD1 as a possible D gene (6 bases). The V gene's germline CDR1 is GTSNPN and CDR2 SVGIG (reference sequence). The CDR3 is 12 amino acids. V was pared by 4 bases and J by 5 bases, with 12 bases between. The CDR3: CAWMAGAHEQYF. The CDR3 nucleotides are TGTGCCTGGATGGCAGGGGCCCACGAGCAGTACTTC.

This sequence joins TRBV7-2 and TRBJ1-1; D remains unclear. V shed 3 bases and J shed 7 bases, with 12 bases lying between them. This CDR3 is 13 amino acids long. Germline CDR1 is SGHTA and CDR2 is FQGNSA. Here the CDR3 DNA reads TGTGCCAGCAGCTTTTCAATACGGGATGAAGCTTTCTTT. This sequence encodes CASSFSIRDEAFF.

This clone was observed a single time. The rearrangement uses TRBV12-3 or TRBV12-4 and TRBJ1-2, with 9 bases matching TRBD1. The CDR3 extends over 13 amino acids. The V gene end was trimmed by 7 bases and the J gene end by 8 bases; junction bases not matched to a gene: 8. CDR3 in amino acids: CASTPTGGQGYTF. CDR3 nucleotides: TGTGCCAGCACCCCAACAGGGGGCCAAGGCTACACCTTC.

The V and J genes are TRBV24-1 and TRBJ2-1, with 10 bases aligning to TRBD2. Trimming removed 4 bases from V and 5 bases from J; junction bases left unmatched: 7. Germline V lookup: CDR1 KGHDR, CDR2 SFDVKD. The CDR3 extends over 16 amino acids. The CDR3 loop is CATSDPGLAVDNEQFF. The CDR3 nucleotides are TGTGCCACCAGTGACCCCGGACTAGCGGTCGACAATGAGCAGTTCTTC.

J is TRBJ2-5 and V is TRBV11-3; 9 nucleotides line up with TRBD1. V shed 5 bases and J 5 bases; nucleotides not matched to a gene: 9. The CDR3 extends over 15 amino acids. CDR1 is SGHNT and CDR2 is YENEEA in the germline V gene. CDR3 sequence (DNA): TGTGCCAGCAGCCCAACAGGGGGCTCGTACGAGACCCAGTACTTC. It encodes CASSPTGGSYETQYF.

The chain uses TRBV7-9 and TRBJ2-5, with 7 positions matching TRBD1. In germline, CDR1 is SEHNR, CDR2 FQNEAQ (reference sequence). Trimming took 5 bases from V and 6 from J; bases not matched to a gene: 6. The CDR3 spans 13 residues. The CDR3 region has the DNA TGTGCCAGCAGCCCGAACAGGGGACAGACCCAGTACTTC. This codes for CASSPNRGQTQYF.

The V call is TRBV5-3, the J call TRBJ1-5; D perhaps matches TRBD1 (5 bases). TRBV5-3 is placed among ORFs of uncertain function. The V and J ends lost 6 bases and 2 bases respectively, with 21 bases between them. CDR3 size: 17 residues. The CDR3 DNA is TGTGCCAGAACCCTCCATGGGGGAGGGCCGGGCAATCAGCCCCAGCATTTT. Its translation is CARTLHGGGPGNQPQHF.

V and J are TRBV28 and TRBJ2-2; D perhaps matches TRBD1 (6 bases). The CDR3 length is 14 residues. V shed 6 bases and J shed 6 bases, with 14 bases lying between them. CDR1 MDHEN and CDR2 SYDVKM come from the germline V gene. CDR3 nucleotides: TGTGCCAGCAGAACTACAGGGTTGGCCGGGGAGCTGTTTTTT. As protein: CASRTTGLAGELFF.

CDR3 residues: CASSLRTGNQPQHF. CDR3 coding DNA: TGCGCCAGCAGCTTACGTACAGGTAATCAGCCCCAGCATTTT. The chain has TRBV4-1 and TRBJ1-5; D is possibly TRBD1 (5 bases). Germline V gives CDR1 MGHRA, CDR2 YSYEKL. Trimming took 5 bases from V and 4 from J, leaving 12 bases between them. This CDR3 region has 14 residues.

This rearrangement joins TRBV6-5 to TRBJ1-2; possible D gene TRBD1, 5 bases. The CDR3 spans 13 residues. Trimming pared 5 bases from V and 6 bases from J, leaving 13 bases between. Germline V gives CDR1 MNHEY, CDR2 SVGAGI. The CDR3, as DNA: TGTGCCAGCAGTATGACAGTGGTGGATGGCTACACCTTC. Residues: CASSMTVVDGYTF.

This clone was seen more than once but under ten times. The V gene is TRBV19, the J gene TRBJ1-4; 9 bases map to TRBD1. The germline gives CDR1 LNHDA, CDR2 SQIVND (reference sequence). Trimming took 2 bases from V and 13 from J; bases not matched to a gene: 2. The CDR3 sequence is 12 residues long. CDR3 DNA: TGTGCCAGTAGTATAAGGACAGGGGTACTGTTTTTT. As protein: CASSIRTGVLFF.

This chain joins TRBV7-2 and TRBJ1-1, with TRBD1 matching 9 bases. The J segment lost 4 bases and the V segment lost 5 bases, leaving 5 bases of the junction unmatched. The germline V gene has CDR1 SGHTA and CDR2 FQGNSA. The CDR3 spans 14 residues. In nucleotides, the CDR3 is TGTGCCAGCAGCCCCACAGGGGGCGTCACTGAAGCTTTCTTT. Residues: CASSPTGGVTEAFF. The whole variable domain, remainder taken from reference TRBV7-2 and TRBJ1-1, is GAGVSQSPSNKVTEKGKDVELRCDPISGHTALYWYRQSLGQGLEFLIYFQGNSAPDKSGLPSDRFSAERTGGSVSTLTIQRTQQEDSAVYLCASSPTGGVTEAFFGQGTRLTVV.